One T cell receptor beta chain is described in this entry. Each PCR had synthetic TCR analog templates added to it as a spike-in. Measured with immunoSEQ multiplex PCR; TCRdb has only the in-frame clones, and not every one. This sample has approximately 52,000 clones, with less than 90% found just once. This sample's time point: pretreatment peripheral blood. The data stem from a study of PD-L1 blockade in urothelial cancer. For the study at large: Patients started atezolizumab in the mid-2010s, 1,200 mg intravenously every 3 weeks. Blood was tested 3 weeks (second dose) and 6 weeks into treatment.

Germline V lookup: CDR1 SGHTA, CDR2 FQGNSA. Trimming removed 4 bases at V and 1 base at J, with 5 bases between. CDR3 length equals 13 residues. Specimen: PBMCs, collected around atezolizumab (anti-PD-L1) treatment. The rearrangement uses TRBV7-2 and TRBJ1-5, with D uncertain. This sequence was found in a man between 65 and 79 years old with urothelial cancer. The CDR3 DNA follows: TGTGCCAGCAGCTCCTACAGCAATCAGCCCCAGCATTTT. Translating gives CASSSYSNQPQHF.